One and the same sample provided the 21 T cell receptor beta chains below, sequenced in a study of a mutant IDH1 vaccine in newly diagnosed glioma. No antigen has been identified for these receptors. Assay used: immunoSEQ multiplex PCR; TCRdb lists only in-frame clones, some missing. The sample yields about 120,000 clones, about four fifths seen once. This sample's time point: week 11, during vaccination. Each dose of the vaccine consisted of 300 ug of mutant IDH1 20-mer peptide, with topical imiquimod. The sample consisted of PBMCs, taken from a glioma patient whose treatment included an IDH1 peptide vaccine. These receptors all come from a man between 35 and 55 years old with glioma.

The CDR3 DNA reads TGTGCCAGCTCGCCTACGACACTGCAGGGGGATGAAAAACTGTTTTTT. It translates to CASSPTTLQGDEKLFF. V is TRBV18 and J is TRBJ1-4; the match to TRBD1 covers 7 bases. V lost 6 bases, J lost 6 bases, and 13 bases stayed unmatched. Germline V lookup: CDR1 KGHSH, CDR2 LQKENI. The CDR3 is 16 amino acids.

This chain connects TRBV28 to TRBJ1-2; 7 nucleotides align to TRBD1. Germline lookup yields CDR1 MDHEN and CDR2 SYDVKM. Trimming at V came to 7 bases and at J to 4 bases, leaving 15 bases not matched to a gene. The CDR3 is 16 residues long. CDR3 sequence reads: CASKKWGDSRLYGYTF. The CDR3 nucleotides are TGTGCCAGCAAAAAATGGGGGGACAGCCGTCTCTATGGCTACACCTTC.

V and J are TRBV4-3 and TRBJ1-5, with D possibly being TRBD1 (5 bases). Germline CDR1 reads LGHNA; CDR2 reads YSLEER. The CDR3 has 14 amino acids. Trimming took off 4 bases at V and 9 bases at J, with 16 bases between the two ends. CDR3 loop: CASSPTPGKGPQHF. CDR3 nucleotides: TGCGCCAGCAGCCCAACCCCAGGGAAGGGGCCCCAGCATTTT.

The rearrangement joins TRBV4-3 to TRBJ2-7; no reliable D call. The CDR3 length is 15 residues. The germline V gene has CDR1 LGHNA and CDR2 YSLEER. The V gene lost 0 bases and the J gene lost 0 bases, with 9 bases spanning the gap. The CDR3 is CASSQEAFSSYEQYF. The CDR3, as DNA: TGCGCCAGCAGCCAAGAGGCTTTTAGCTCCTACGAGCAGTACTTC.

This rearrangement joins TRBV5-1 to TRBJ2-7; weak D call: TRBD2 (5 bases). Trimming left V 0 bases short and J 6 bases short, with 16 bases between. The CDR3 covers 15 residues. Germline loops: CDR1 SGHRS, CDR2 YFSETQ. The CDR3 DNA reads TGCGCCAGCAGCTTGGGGGTTCGCGGTGAGGGCGAGCAGTACTTC. Translation gives CASSLGVRGEGEQYF.

Notes on this clone: Other DNA sequences from this sample encode an identical CDR3 as well. The chain has TRBV6-1 and TRBJ1-2; D perhaps matches TRBD1 (6 bases). Trimming shortened V by 4 bases and J by 8 bases, and 14 bases separated the two germline ends. CDR3 length: 13 amino acids. Germline values: CDR1 MNHNS, CDR2 SASEGT. The CDR3, as DNA: TGTGCCAGCAGTGTTGCGGGGGGCGCGGGCTACACCTTC. It codes for CASSVAGGAGYTF.

This sequence joins TRBV27 and TRBJ1-1; maybe TRBD1 (6 bases). CDR1 is MNHEY and CDR2 is SMNVEV in the germline V gene (reference sequence). Trimming removed 7 bases from V and 4 bases from J, with 19 bases in between. This CDR3 is 15 amino acids long. CDR3 in DNA: TGTGCCAGCACCTTCGCCCGGGGAGGGGGCACTGAAGCTTTCTTT. As protein: CASTFARGGGTEAFF.

The CDR3 DNA is TGTGCCAGCAGCTGGGGCCCCCGGGGCACAGATACGCAGTATTTT. This gives the protein CASSWGPRGTDTQYF. V is TRBV5-6 and J is TRBJ2-3; D is perhaps TRBD1 (5 bases). V lost 3 bases and J lost 1, with 12 bases in between. The CDR3 contains 15 residues. Germline lookup yields CDR1 SGHDT and CDR2 YYEEEE.

This clone was detected only a few times. V is TRBV2 and J is TRBJ1-5; 8 bases agree with TRBD1. Trimming removed 6 bases from V and 2 bases from J; junction bases left unmatched: 6. The CDR3 sequence is 15 residues long. Germline CDR1 is SNHLY and CDR2 is FYNNEI. The CDR3 loop reads CASRDRVYGNQPQHF. In nucleotides, the CDR3 is TGTGCCAGCAGGGACAGGGTCTATGGCAATCAGCCCCAGCATTTT.

The chain recombines TRBV10-3 with TRBJ2-5; 7 nucleotides line up with TRBD1. Germline V gene lookup returns CDR1 ENHRY and CDR2 SYGVKD. Trimming cost V 6 bases and J 4 bases; bases outside gene matches: 11. CDR3 length: 15 residues. CDR3 in amino acids: CAISFGQDPGETQYF. In nucleotides, the CDR3 is TGTGCCATCAGCTTCGGACAGGACCCTGGAGAGACCCAGTACTTC.

The chain recombines TRBV7-9 with TRBJ1-2; D uncertain. This CDR3 is 14 amino acids long. Germline-derived CDR1 and CDR2 are SEHNR and FQNEAQ (reference sequence). Trimming removed 1 base at V and 3 bases at J, with 9 bases between. The CDR3 region is CASSLGGVHYGYTF. CDR3 sequence (DNA): TGTGCCAGCAGCTTAGGCGGGGTTCACTATGGCTACACCTTC.

The V gene is TRBV7-3, the J gene TRBJ2-7; the match to TRBD2 covers 7 bases. V lost 4 bases and J lost 7; bases outside the gene matches: 10. From germline, CDR1 is SGHTA and CDR2 FQGTGA. The CDR3 is made up of 14 amino acids. CDR3 nucleotides: TGTGCCAGCAGCTCCCGAGGCGGGAGTCGAGAGCAGTACTTC. Protein sequence: CASSSRGGSREQYF.

The J gene is TRBJ1-1, the V gene TRBV7-9; D is unresolved. The CDR3 spans 14 residues. V lost 1 base and J 2 bases, leaving 8 bases between the germline ends. The germline V gene has CDR1 SEHNR and CDR2 FQNEAQ (reference sequence). The CDR3 loop is CASSLGPGNTEAFF. For the CDR3, the DNA is TGTGCCAGCAGCTTAGGTCCGGGAAACACTGAAGCTTTCTTT.

The chain combines TRBV6-4 with TRBJ1-1; no definite D call. The germline gives CDR1 MRHNA, CDR2 SNTAGT. Trimming took 2 bases from V and 2 from J, leaving 6 bases between them. The CDR3 contains 13 residues. The chain's CDR3 is CASSDTPNTEAFF. CDR3 nucleotide sequence: TGTGCCAGCAGTGACACCCCAAACACTGAAGCTTTCTTT.

CDR3 sequence (DNA): TGTGCCAGCACCGCTAACAGGCCCTACGAGCAGTACTTC. Its translation is CASTANRPYEQYF. The chain is built from TRBV5-6 and TRBJ2-7; D perhaps matches TRBD1 (5 bases). Deletions cut 6 bases from V and 2 bases from J, with 12 bases between. The CDR3 extends over 13 amino acids. Germline CDR1 and CDR2: SGHDT and YYEEEE. The variable domain in full, with the rest retrieved from reference TRBV5-6 and TRBJ2-7, is DAGVTQSPTHLIKTRGQQVTLRCSPKSGHDTVSWYQQALGQGPQFIFQYYEEEERQRGNFPDRFSGHQFPNYSSELNVNALLLGDSALYLCASTANRPYEQYFGPGTRLTVT.

The rearrangement links TRBV25-1 to TRBJ1-4; 10 bases map to TRBD1. The germline CDR1 and CDR2 sequences are MGHDK and SYGVNS. V gave up 7 bases and J gave up 7 bases; unmatched junction bases: 6. The CDR3 runs to 14 residues. The CDR3 DNA sequence: TGTGCCAGCACTGACAGGGGGCGCCGTGAAAAACTGTTTTTT. Protein: CASTDRGRREKLFF.

The V gene is TRBV28, the J gene TRBJ2-7; maybe TRBD2 (5 bases). Deletions cut 5 bases from V and 0 bases from J, with 11 bases between. Germline loops: CDR1 MDHEN, CDR2 SYDVKM. The CDR3 contains 14 residues. Written as DNA, the CDR3 is TGTGCCAGCAGTAAGTCTGGGAGCTCCTACGAGCAGTACTTC. It encodes CASSKSGSSYEQYF.

This sequence joins TRBV5-1 and TRBJ2-2; possible D gene TRBD1, 6 bases. Germline CDR1 and CDR2: SGHRS and YFSETQ. The germline V and J ends were trimmed by 1 base and 3 bases, with 16 bases remaining between them. There are 17 residues in the CDR3. The CDR3 coding sequence is TGCGCCAGCAGCTTGCGGCCTAAGACAGGCTACACCGGGGAGCTGTTTTTT. The encoded protein is CASSLRPKTGYTGELFF.

The table lists this clone with a few counts. The chain links TRBV5-4 to TRBJ1-1; 7 bases match TRBD1. CDR1 and CDR2 from the germline V gene are SGHNT and YYREEE (reference sequence). The CDR3 consists of 11 residues. The junction had 4 bases not matched to a gene; V was cut back by 4 bases and J by 10 bases. CDR3 sequence (DNA): TGTGCCAGCAGCGCGTCAGGGGGAGCTTTCTTT. Protein sequence: CASSASGGAFF. Supplemented by reference TRBV5-4 and TRBJ1-1, the full variable domain reads ETGVTQSPTHLIKTRGQQVTLRCSSQSGHNTVSWYQQALGQGPQFIFQYYREEENGRGNFPPRFSGLQFPNYSSELNVNALELDDSALYLCASSASGGAFFGQGTRLTVV.

The gene calls are TRBV19 and TRBJ2-1, with TRBD2 as a possible D gene (6 bases). This CDR3 is built from 15 residues. V lost 6 bases, J lost 3 bases, and 15 bases lay in between. Germline V CDR1 and CDR2: LNHDA, SQIVND (reference sequence). CDR3 region: CASRAQTGGYNEQFF. As DNA, the CDR3 is TGTGCCAGTAGAGCCCAAACCGGGGGCTACAATGAGCAGTTCTTC. Full variable domain (remainder filled in from reference TRBV19 and TRBJ2-1): DGGITQSPKYLFRKEGQNVTLSCEQNLNHDAMYWYRQDPGQGLRLIYYSQIVNDFQKGDIAEGYSVSREKKESFPLTVTSAQKNPTAFYLCASRAQTGGYNEQFFGPGTRLTVL.

This clone has only one observation. CDR3 sequence (DNA): TGTGCCAGCAGCTTCGGGCTAGCGGGGGGAACCCAAGAGACCCAGTACTTC. It codes for CASSFGLAGGTQETQYF. This rearrangement joins TRBV7-2 to TRBJ2-5; 11 nucleotides line up with TRBD2. Germline V gene sequence: CDR1 SGHTA, CDR2 FQGNSA. V lost 3 bases to trimming and J lost 1 base; unmatched junction nucleotides: 7. The CDR3 totals 17 residues.